This T cell receptor beta chain derives from a study of cytomegalovirus exposure and HLA in healthy donors. The assay was immunoSEQ multiplex PCR, and TCRdb's table has in-frame clones only and misses some. The profile shows over 250,000 clones, 70% to 90% of them singletons. Looked up from germline, CDR1 is MNHEY and CDR2 is SVGAGI. Trimming pared 6 bases from V and 6 bases from J, leaving 15 bases between. CDR3 length: 14 residues. Material for sequencing was PBMCs. The sequence derives from a woman younger than 30 in good health and CMV-seronegative. This chain links TRBV6-5 with TRBJ1-3; D is perhaps TRBD1 (6 bases). The CDR3 protein is CASSRTVAKNTIYF. The CDR3 coding sequence is TGTGCCAGCAGCCGGACAGTTGCGAAAAACACCATATATTTT.